This TCR beta chain was sequenced for a study of CD8+ T cells in alopecia areata. Extracted RNA was reverse transcribed, and the resulting cDNA served as sequencing template. Clones were sequenced by immunoSEQ multiplex PCR, and TCRdb holds only the in-frame ones, with some missing. The data hold 150,000 to 190,000 clones, with 45% to 55% observed a single time. The CDR3 loop spans 15 amino acids. After removal of 6 bases from V and 2 bases from J, the junction contained 2 bases not matched to a gene. The germline CDR1 and CDR2 sequences are SQVTM and ANQGSEA. The specimen comprised CD8+ T cells sorted from blood, sampled at week 0. The V and J genes are TRBV29-1 and TRBJ2-1; 15 nucleotides line up with TRBD2. The sequence derives from a human donor with alopecia areata. The CDR3 here is CSVGLAGGTYNEQFF. CDR3 DNA: TGCAGCGTGGGACTAGCGGGGGGTACCTACAATGAGCAGTTCTTC.